This entry concerns a single T cell receptor beta chain. No antigen is known for it. This sample is part of a study of PD-1 blockade in classical Hodgkin lymphoma. Study findings and constraints: As was reported, newly diagnosed patients showed lower baseline TCR diversity than healthy donors did. Diversity similar to that of newly diagnosed patients was seen at baseline in complete responders. A significant rise in TCR diversity was seen by C4D1 for CD4+ cells but not for CD8+ cells.

J gave up 5 bases and V 1 base, and 5 bases lay outside the gene matches. From germline, CDR1 is MDHEN and CDR2 SYDVKM. This CDR3 is 15 amino acids long. Clones were sequenced by immunoSEQ multiplex PCR, and TCRdb holds only the in-frame ones, with some missing. The data show about 110,000 clones, 89% seen once. Every patient relapsed after autologous stem cell transplantation, and brentuximab vedotin exposure varied. The sequence came from a human donor with classical Hodgkin lymphoma. The sequencing here drew on peripheral blood mononuclear cells (PBMCs), taken before the second cycle of nivolumab. The chain uses TRBV28 and TRBJ2-5; 9 bases match TRBD1. The CDR3 DNA is TGTGCCAGCAGTTTATCCGGGACAGGGAGGGAGACCCAGTACTTC. Its protein is CASSLSGTGRETQYF.